The 8 T cell receptor beta chains given below trace back to one sample, sequenced in a study of shared clonotypes between healthy human individuals. The method was immunoSEQ multiplex PCR; TCRdb's version includes in-frame clones alone and lacks a portion of them. The table includes 2 million or so clones, 85% to 95% detected once. The specimen was naive CD4+ T cells sorted from blood. The subset: CD45RA+ positively selected. These receptors were obtained from a man aged 18 to 35 in good health.

The chain couples TRBV5-4 to TRBJ1-2; TRBD1 matches at 10 bases. Germline values: CDR1 SGHNT, CDR2 YYREEE (reference sequence). The V and J ends lost 1 base and 8 bases, in that order; junction bases with no gene match: 8. The CDR3 runs 15 residues. The CDR3 protein is CASSLTGTGVRGYTF. The DNA of the CDR3 is TGTGCCAGCAGCTTGACCGGGACAGGGGTTCGAGGCTACACCTTC.

This clone is a singleton in its sample. The chain uses TRBV10-1 and TRBJ2-1, with 11 bases identical to TRBD2. V dropped 5 bases and J dropped 8; count of bases not matched to a gene: 11. The germline V gene encodes CDR1 WNHNN and CDR2 SYGVQD (reference sequence). CDR3 length equals 16 residues. CDR3 in amino acids: CASSPLSGGAADEQFF. CDR3 nucleotides: TGCGCCAGCAGTCCGCTTAGCGGGGGGGCGGCGGATGAGCAGTTCTTC.

The chain has TRBV5-1 and TRBJ2-5; 7 bases map to TRBD2. This CDR3 comprises 16 residues. Per the germline V gene, CDR1 is SGHRS and CDR2 is YFSETQ. With V trimmed by 2 bases and J by 5 bases, 12 bases remained unmatched. The CDR3 here is CASSLNPGVAGETQYF. The CDR3 DNA follows: TGCGCCAGCAGCTTAAATCCGGGAGTAGCGGGTGAGACCCAGTACTTC.

The V call is TRBV30, the J call TRBJ1-1, with D tentatively TRBD1 (5 bases). CDR1 and CDR2 from the germline V gene are GTSNPN and SVGIG (reference sequence). This CDR3 has 13 amino acids. V was shortened by 4 bases and J by 4 bases, with 13 bases between the two germline ends. The CDR3 region is CAWISREGTEAFF. DNA of the CDR3: TGTGCCTGGATTTCCAGGGAAGGCACTGAAGCTTTCTTT.

This chain joins TRBV28 and TRBJ2-1; 9 positions match TRBD2. V gave up 5 bases and J gave up 9 bases; unmatched junction bases: 11. The CDR3 length is 15 residues. CDR1 MDHEN and CDR2 SYDVKM come from the germline V gene. DNA for the CDR3: TGTGCCAGCAGTCCCTCGAGCGGGGGGACTACTGAGCAGTTCTTC. Translated: CASSPSSGGTTEQFF. The whole variable domain, remainder taken from reference TRBV28 and TRBJ2-1, is DVKVTQSSRYLVKRTGEKVFLECVQDMDHENMFWYRQDPGLGLRLIYFSYDVKMKEKGDIPEGYSVSREKKERFSLILESASTNQTSMYLCASSPSSGGTTEQFFGPGTRLTVL.

On this clone: One end of the junction varies from germline; a read error may be responsible. In the same sample, other DNA sequences code for this CDR3. The chain joins TRBV7-7 to TRBJ2-3; 8 bases map to TRBD1. Germline CDR1 is SSHAT and CDR2 is FNYEAQ (reference sequence). CDR3 length equals 13 residues. The CDR3 region is CASSRDRTDTQYF. Written as DNA, the CDR3 is TGTGCTAGCAGCCGGGACAGGACAGATACGCAGTATTTT.

About this clone: Other DNA sequences in this specimen translate into the identical CDR3. CDR3 sequence: CASSLGRVDTEAFF. The CDR3 DNA reads as TGCGCCAGCAGCTTGGGAAGGGTAGACACTGAAGCTTTCTTT. The V and J genes are TRBV5-1 and TRBJ1-1; D is ambiguous. Germline V gives CDR1 SGHRS, CDR2 YFSETQ. Trimming shortened V by 0 bases and J by 3 bases, and 9 bases separated the two germline ends. CDR3 length: 14 residues.

The chain combines TRBV5-1 with TRBJ2-1, with 12 bases lining up with TRBD2. The CDR3 sequence is 15 residues long. CDR1 is SGHRS, CDR2 YFSETQ, per germline. The V and J ends lost 4 bases and 10 bases, in that order; junction bases with no gene match: 9. The CDR3 region has the DNA TGCGCCAGCAGCACCGGGACTAGCGGGTTGGGGGAGCAGTTCTTC. Amino acid sequence: CASSTGTSGLGEQFF.